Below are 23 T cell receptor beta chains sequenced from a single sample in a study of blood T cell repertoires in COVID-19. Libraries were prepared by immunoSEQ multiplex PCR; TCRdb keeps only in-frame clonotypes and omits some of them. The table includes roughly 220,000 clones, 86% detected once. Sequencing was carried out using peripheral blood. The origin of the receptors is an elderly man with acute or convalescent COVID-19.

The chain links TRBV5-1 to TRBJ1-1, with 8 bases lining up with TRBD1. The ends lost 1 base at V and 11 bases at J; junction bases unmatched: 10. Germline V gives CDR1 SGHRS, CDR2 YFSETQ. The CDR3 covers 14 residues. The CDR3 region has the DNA TGCGCCAGCAGCTTGTTGGCAGGGGGCAAATTCGCTTTCTTT. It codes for CASSLLAGGKFAFF.

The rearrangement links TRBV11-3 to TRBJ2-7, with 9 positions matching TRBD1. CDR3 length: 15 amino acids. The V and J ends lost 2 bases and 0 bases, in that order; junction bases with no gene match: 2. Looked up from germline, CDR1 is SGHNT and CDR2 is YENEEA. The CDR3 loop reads CASSLRGQGSYEQYV. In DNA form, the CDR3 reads TGTGCCAGCAGCTTAAGGGGACAGGGCTCCTACGAGCAGTACGTC.

CDR3 DNA sequence: TGTGCCAGCTCATCCTTTAACAGGGATAGCAATCAGCCCCAGCATTTT. Amino acids: CASSSFNRDSNQPQHF. The chain links TRBV18 to TRBJ1-5; the D gene is possibly TRBD1 (6 bases). CDR3 length: 16 residues. The germline V gene encodes CDR1 KGHSH and CDR2 LQKENI. The V end lost 5 bases, the J end lost 0 bases, and 14 bases lay between the germline ends.

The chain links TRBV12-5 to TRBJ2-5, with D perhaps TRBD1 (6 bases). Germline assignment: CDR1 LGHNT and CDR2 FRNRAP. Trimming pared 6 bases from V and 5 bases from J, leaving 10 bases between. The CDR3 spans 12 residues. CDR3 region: CASGARGETQYF. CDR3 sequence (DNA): TGTGCTAGTGGGGCGAGGGGGGAGACCCAGTACTTC.

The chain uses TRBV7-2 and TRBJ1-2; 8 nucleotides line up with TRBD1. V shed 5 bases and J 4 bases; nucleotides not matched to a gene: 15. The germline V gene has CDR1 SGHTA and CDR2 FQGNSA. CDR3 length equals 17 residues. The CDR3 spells CASSLGRGQSFGYGYTF. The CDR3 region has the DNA TGTGCCAGCAGCCTAGGCAGGGGGCAGTCCTTCGGCTATGGCTACACCTTC. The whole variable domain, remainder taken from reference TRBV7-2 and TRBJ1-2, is GAGVSQSPSNKVTEKGKDVELRCDPISGHTALYWYRQSLGQGLEFLIYFQGNSAPDKSGLPSDRFSAERTGGSVSTLTIQRTQQEDSAVYLCASSLGRGQSFGYGYTFGSGTRLTVV.

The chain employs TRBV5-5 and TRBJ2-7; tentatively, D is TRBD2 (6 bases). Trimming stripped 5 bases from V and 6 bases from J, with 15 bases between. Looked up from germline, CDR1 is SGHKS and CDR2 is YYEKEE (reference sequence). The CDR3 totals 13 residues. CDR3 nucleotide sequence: TGTGCCAGCAGATCCAGTCTAGCGTCCGAGCAGTACGTC. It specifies CASRSSLASEQYV.

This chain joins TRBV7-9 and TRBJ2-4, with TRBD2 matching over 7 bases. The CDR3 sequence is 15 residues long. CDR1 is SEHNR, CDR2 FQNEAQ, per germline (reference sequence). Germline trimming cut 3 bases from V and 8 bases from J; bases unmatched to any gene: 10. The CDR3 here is CASSLKRGSMDIQYF. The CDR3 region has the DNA TGTGCCAGCAGCTTGAAACGCGGGAGTATGGACATTCAGTACTTC.

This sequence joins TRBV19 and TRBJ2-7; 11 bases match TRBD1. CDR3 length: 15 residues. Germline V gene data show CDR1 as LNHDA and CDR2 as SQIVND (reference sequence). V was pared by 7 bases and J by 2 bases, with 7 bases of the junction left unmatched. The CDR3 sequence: CASTPAGQGAYEQYF. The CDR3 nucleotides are TGTGCCAGTACCCCTGCGGGACAGGGGGCCTACGAGCAGTACTTC.

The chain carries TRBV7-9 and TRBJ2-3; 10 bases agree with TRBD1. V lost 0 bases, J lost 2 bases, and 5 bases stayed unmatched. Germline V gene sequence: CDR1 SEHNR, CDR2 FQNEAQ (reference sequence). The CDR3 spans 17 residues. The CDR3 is CASSLAPGQGNTDTQYF. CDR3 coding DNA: TGTGCCAGCAGCTTAGCACCGGGACAGGGGAACACAGATACGCAGTATTTT.

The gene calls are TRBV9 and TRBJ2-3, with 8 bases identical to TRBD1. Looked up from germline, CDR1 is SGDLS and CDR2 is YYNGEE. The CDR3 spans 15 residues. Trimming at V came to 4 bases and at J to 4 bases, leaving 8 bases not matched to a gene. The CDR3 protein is CASSPWGQEADTQYF. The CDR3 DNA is TGTGCCAGCAGCCCCTGGGGACAGGAGGCAGATACGCAGTATTTT.

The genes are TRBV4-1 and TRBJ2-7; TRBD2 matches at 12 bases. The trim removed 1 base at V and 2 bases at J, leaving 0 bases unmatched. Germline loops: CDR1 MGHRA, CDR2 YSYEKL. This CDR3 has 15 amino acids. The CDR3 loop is CASSQGTSGAYEQYV. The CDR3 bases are TGCGCCAGCAGCCAAGGGACTAGCGGGGCCTACGAGCAGTACGTC.

This CDR3 reads CASSLGQPNYGYTF. DNA of the CDR3: TGTGCCAGCAGCCTCGGACAGCCTAACTATGGCTACACCTTC. The chain couples TRBV7-8 to TRBJ1-2, with D possibly TRBD1 on 6 matching bases. The CDR3 spans 14 residues. CDR1 and CDR2 (germline): SGHVS, FQNEAQ. The V end lost 5 bases, the J end lost 0 bases, and 10 bases lay between the germline ends.

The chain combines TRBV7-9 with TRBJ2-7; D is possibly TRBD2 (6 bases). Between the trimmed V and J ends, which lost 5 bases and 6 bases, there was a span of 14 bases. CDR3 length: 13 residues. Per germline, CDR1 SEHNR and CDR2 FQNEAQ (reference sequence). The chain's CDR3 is CASSLLTSREQYF. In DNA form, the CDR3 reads TGTGCCAGCAGCCTTTTGACTAGTCGCGAGCAGTACTTC.

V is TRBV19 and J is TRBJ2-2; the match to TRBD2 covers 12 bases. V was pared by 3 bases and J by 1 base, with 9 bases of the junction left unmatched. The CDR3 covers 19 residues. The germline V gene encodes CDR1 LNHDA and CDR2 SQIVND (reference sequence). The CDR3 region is CASSIPTSGRRENTGELFF. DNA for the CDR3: TGTGCCAGTAGTATCCCGACTAGCGGGAGAAGGGAGAACACCGGGGAGCTGTTTTTT.

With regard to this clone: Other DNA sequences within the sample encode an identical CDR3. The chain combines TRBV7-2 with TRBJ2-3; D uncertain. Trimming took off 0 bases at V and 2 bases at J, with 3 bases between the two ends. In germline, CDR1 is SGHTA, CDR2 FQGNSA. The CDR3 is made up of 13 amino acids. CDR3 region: CASSLAYTDTQYF. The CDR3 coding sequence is TGTGCCAGCAGCTTAGCCTACACAGATACGCAGTATTTT.

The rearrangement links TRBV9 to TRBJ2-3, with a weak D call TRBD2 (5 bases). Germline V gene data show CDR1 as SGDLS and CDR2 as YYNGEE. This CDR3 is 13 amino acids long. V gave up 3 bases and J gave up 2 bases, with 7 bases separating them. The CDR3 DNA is TGTGCCAGCAGCGCGCGGGTCACAGATACGCAGTATTTT. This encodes CASSARVTDTQYF.

CDR3 DNA: TGTGCCAGCAGTTACTGGGCAGGGACCTACGAGCAGTACTTC. Its translation is CASSYWAGTYEQYF. The chain is built from TRBV6-2 or TRBV6-3 and TRBJ2-7, with D perhaps matching TRBD1 (5 bases). The CDR3 extends over 14 amino acids. The germline V gene encodes CDR1 MNHEY and CDR2 SVGEGT. With 1 base removed from V and 2 bases from J, the gap between germline ends came to 9 bases.

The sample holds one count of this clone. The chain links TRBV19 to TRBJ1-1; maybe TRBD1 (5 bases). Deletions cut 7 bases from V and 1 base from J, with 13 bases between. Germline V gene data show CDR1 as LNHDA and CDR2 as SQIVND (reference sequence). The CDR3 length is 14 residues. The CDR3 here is CASKRTSTNTEAFF. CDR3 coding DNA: TGTGCCAGTAAGAGGACATCTACGAACACTGAAGCTTTCTTT.

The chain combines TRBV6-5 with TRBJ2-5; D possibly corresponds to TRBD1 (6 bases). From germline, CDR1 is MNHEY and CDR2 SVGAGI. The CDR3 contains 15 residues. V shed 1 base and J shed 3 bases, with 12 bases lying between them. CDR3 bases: TGTGCCAGCAGTTACTTCGGGACACTTGAAGAGACCCAGTACTTC. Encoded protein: CASSYFGTLEETQYF.

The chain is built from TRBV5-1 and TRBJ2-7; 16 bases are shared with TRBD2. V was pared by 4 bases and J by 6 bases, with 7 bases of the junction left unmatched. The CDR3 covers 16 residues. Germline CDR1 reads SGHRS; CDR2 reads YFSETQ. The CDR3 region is CASSAGTSGRAGEQYF. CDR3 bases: TGCGCCAGCAGCGCCGGGACTAGCGGGAGGGCCGGCGAGCAGTACTTC.

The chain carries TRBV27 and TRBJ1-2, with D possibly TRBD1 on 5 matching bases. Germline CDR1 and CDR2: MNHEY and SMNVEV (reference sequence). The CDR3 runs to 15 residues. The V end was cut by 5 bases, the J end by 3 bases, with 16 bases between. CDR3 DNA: TGTGCCAGCAGTGACAGAGGCCCGGGGGACTATGGCTACACCTTC. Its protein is CASSDRGPGDYGYTF.

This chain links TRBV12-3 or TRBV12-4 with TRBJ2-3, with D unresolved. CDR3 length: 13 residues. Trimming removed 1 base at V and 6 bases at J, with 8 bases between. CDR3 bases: TGTGCCAGCAGTTTAGGTCTCGTGGATACGCAGTATTTT. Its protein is CASSLGLVDTQYF.

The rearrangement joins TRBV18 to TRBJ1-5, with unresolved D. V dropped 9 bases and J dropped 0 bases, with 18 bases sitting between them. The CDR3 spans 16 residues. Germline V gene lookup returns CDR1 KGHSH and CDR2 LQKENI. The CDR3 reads CASSPGVSLSNQPQHF. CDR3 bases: TGTGCCAGTTCCCCCGGGGTCTCACTTAGCAATCAGCCCCAGCATTTT.